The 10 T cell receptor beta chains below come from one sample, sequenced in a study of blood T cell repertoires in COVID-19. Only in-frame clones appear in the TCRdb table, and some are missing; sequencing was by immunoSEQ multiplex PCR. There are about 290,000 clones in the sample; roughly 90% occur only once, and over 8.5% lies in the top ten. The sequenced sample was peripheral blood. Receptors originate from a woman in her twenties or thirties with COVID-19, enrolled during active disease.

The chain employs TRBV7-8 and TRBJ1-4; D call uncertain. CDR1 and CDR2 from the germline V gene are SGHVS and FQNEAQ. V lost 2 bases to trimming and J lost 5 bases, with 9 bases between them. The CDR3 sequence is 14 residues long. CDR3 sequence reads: CASSLSHGNEKLFF. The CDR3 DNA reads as TGTGCCAGCAGCTTATCACACGGGAATGAAAAACTGTTTTTT.

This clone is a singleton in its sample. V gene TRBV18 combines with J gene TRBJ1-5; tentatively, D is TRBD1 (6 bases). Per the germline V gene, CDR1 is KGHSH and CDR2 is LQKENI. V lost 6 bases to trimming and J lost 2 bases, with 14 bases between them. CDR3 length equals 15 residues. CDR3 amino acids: CASSQSHRGNQPQHF. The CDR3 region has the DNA TGTGCCAGCTCCCAATCCCACAGGGGCAATCAGCCCCAGCATTTT. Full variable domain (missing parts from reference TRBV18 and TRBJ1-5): NAGVMQNPRHLVRRRGQEARLRCSPMKGHSHVYWYRQLPEEGLKFMVYLQKENIIDESGMPKERFSAEFPKEGPSILRIQQVVRGDSAAYFCASSQSHRGNQPQHFGDGTRLSIL.

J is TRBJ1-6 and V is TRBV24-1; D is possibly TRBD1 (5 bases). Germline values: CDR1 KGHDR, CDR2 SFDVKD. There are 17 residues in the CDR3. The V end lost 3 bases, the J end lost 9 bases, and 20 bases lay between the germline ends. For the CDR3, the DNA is TGTGCCACCAGTGATCTTCCCCCGACAGTCCCAAGTTCACCCCTCCACTTT. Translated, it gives CATSDLPPTVPSSPLHF.

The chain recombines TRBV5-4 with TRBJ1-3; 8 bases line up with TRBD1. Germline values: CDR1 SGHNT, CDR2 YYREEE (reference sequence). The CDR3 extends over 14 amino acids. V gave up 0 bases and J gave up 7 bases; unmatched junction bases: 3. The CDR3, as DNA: TGTGCCAGCAGCTTGGACAGGGGGAGGAACACCATATATTTT. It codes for CASSLDRGRNTIYF. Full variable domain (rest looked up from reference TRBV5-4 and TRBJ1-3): ETGVTQSPTHLIKTRGQQVTLRCSSQSGHNTVSWYQQALGQGPQFIFQYYREEENGRGNFPPRFSGLQFPNYSSELNVNALELDDSALYLCASSLDRGRNTIYFGEGSWLTVV.

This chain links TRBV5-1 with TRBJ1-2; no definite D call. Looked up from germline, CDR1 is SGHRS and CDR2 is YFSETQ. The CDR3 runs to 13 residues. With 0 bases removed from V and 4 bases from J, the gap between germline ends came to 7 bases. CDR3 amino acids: CASSLGYSYGYTF. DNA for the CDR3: TGCGCCAGCAGCTTGGGGTACAGCTATGGCTACACCTTC.

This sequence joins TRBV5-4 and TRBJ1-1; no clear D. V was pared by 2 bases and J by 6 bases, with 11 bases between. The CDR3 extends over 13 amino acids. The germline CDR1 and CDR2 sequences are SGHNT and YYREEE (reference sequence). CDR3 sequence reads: CASSLPGTAEAFF. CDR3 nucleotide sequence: TGTGCCAGCAGCTTACCAGGCACTGCTGAAGCTTTCTTT. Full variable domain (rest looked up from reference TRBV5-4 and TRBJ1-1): ETGVTQSPTHLIKTRGQQVTLRCSSQSGHNTVSWYQQALGQGPQFIFQYYREEENGRGNFPPRFSGLQFPNYSSELNVNALELDDSALYLCASSLPGTAEAFFGQGTRLTVV.

CDR3 in DNA: TGTGCCAGTAGTAATCCGACGGGGGGAGAGCAGTACTTC. Translated: CASSNPTGGEQYF. This chain connects TRBV19 to TRBJ2-7; TRBD2 aligns across 7 bases. The J segment lost 7 bases and the V segment lost 4 bases, leaving 7 bases of the junction unmatched. Germline lookup yields CDR1 LNHDA and CDR2 SQIVND (reference sequence). This CDR3 is built from 13 residues.

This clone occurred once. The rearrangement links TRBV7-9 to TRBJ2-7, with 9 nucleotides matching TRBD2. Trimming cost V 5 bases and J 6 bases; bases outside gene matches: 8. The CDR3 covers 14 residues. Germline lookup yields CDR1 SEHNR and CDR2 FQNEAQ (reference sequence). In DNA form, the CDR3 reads TGTGCCAGCAGCCTACATGGGACTAGCTCCGAGCAGTACTTC. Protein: CASSLHGTSSEQYF.

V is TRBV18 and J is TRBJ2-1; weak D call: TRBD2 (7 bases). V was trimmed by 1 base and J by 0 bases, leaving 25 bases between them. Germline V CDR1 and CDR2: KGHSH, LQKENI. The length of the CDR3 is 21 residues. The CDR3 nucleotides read TGTGCCAGCTCACCACGAGGAGTAGGGGGGGCCTGGGCTAGCTCCTACAATGAGCAGTTCTTC. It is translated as CASSPRGVGGAWASSYNEQFF.

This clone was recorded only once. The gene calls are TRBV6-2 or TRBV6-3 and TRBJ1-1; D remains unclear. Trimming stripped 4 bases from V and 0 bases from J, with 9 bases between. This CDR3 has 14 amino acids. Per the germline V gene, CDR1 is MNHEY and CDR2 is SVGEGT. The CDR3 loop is CASSSRDLNTEAFF. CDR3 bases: TGTGCCAGCAGTTCTCGGGATCTGAACACTGAAGCTTTCTTT.